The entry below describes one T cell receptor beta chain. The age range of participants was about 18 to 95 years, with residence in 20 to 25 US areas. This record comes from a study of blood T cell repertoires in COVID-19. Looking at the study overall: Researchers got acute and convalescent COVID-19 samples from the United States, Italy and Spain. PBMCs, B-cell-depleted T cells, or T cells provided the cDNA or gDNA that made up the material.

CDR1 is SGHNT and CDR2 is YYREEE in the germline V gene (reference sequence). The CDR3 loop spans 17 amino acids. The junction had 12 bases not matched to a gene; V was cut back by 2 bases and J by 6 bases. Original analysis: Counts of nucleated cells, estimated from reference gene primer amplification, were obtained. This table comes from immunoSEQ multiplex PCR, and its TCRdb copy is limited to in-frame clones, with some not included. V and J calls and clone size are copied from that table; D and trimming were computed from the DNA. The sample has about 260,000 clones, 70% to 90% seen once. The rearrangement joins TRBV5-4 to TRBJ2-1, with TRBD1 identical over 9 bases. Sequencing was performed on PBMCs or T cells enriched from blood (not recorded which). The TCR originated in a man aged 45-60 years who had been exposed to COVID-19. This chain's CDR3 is CASSFPGQGSMGNEQFF. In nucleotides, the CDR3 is TGTGCCAGCAGCTTCCCGGGACAGGGATCAATGGGCAATGAGCAGTTCTTC.